This TCR beta chain was sequenced in a study of control samples from healthy donors and cancer patients. The assay was immunoSEQ multiplex PCR, and TCRdb's table has in-frame clones only and misses some. This table has around 130,000 clones, about nine tenths appearing once. Germline CDR1 and CDR2: SGHNT and YENEEA. The V end lost 1 base, the J end lost 7 bases, and 10 bases lay between the germline ends. This CDR3 contains 14 residues. Remarks on this clone: The identical CDR3 is also encoded by other nucleotide sequences in the sample.

The source of this sequence is a young man in good health. The genes are TRBV11-3 and TRBJ2-2; D is ambiguous. Specimen: blood. CDR3 amino acids: CASSLGDPGGELFF. The CDR3 DNA reads as TGTGCCAGCAGCTTAGGGGATCCAGGCGGGGAGCTGTTTTTT. Complete variable domain (other parts from reference TRBV11-3 and TRBJ2-2): EAGVVQSPRYKIIEKKQPVAFWCNPISGHNTLYWYLQNLGQGPELLIRYENEEAVDDSQLPKDRFSAERLKGVDSTLKIQPAELGDSAVYLCASSLGDPGGELFFGEGSRLTVL.